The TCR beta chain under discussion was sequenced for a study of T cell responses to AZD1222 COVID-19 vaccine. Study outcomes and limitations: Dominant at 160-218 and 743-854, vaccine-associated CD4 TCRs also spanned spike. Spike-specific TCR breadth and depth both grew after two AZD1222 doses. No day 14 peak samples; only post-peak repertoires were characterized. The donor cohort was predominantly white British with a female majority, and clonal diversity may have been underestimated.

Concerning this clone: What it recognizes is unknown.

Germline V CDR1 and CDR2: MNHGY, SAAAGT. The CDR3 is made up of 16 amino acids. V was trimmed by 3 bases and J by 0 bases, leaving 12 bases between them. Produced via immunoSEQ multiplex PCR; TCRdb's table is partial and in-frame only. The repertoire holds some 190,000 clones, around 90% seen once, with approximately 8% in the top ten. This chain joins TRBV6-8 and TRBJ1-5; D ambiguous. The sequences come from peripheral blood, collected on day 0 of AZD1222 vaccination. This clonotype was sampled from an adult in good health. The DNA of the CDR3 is TGTGCCAGCAGTTATGGAGGAGTGTATAGCAATCAGCCCCAGCATTTT. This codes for CASSYGGVYSNQPQHF.